These 8 T cell receptor beta chains were all obtained from the same sample, sequenced in a study of blood T cells in healthy people across ages (dated by TCRdb to about 2015). Library preparation used 5' RACE. Sequencing was performed on an Illumina HiSeq 2500. A second PCR of roughly 7 to 11 cycles was performed with a sample-barcoded 5' primer and a J-beta primer mix. TCRdb's own reprocessing of the public reads used fastp at Q25 and MiXCR and kept productive beta chains. For every CDR3 protein sequence, its rows merge into one entry that carries the most common genes and DNA. For this sample there are about 780,000 distinct CDR3 sequences; 25% to 30% appear just once. Of the sample, under 3% is held by the ten largest clones. These records were also assigned to another study, of T cells of mothers and their children.

The sample was blood. The receptors come from a boy aged 5-17 years in good health.

For this clonotype: A much larger clone lies one base from this, so it may be a read error. The gene calls are TRBV9 and TRBJ2-3; 8 positions match TRBD1. CDR1 and CDR2 from the germline V gene are SGDLS and YYNGEE. The CDR3 consists of 15 residues. The junction had 6 bases not matched to a gene; V was cut back by 6 bases and J by 0 bases. CDR3 in DNA: TGTGCCAGCACTGCCGACAGGGGCAGCACAGATACGCAGTATTTT. Encoded protein: CASTADRGSTDTQYF.

This clonotype came up a few times. The chain carries TRBV5-1 and TRBJ2-1; 8 nucleotides line up with TRBD1. Germline V gene sequence: CDR1 SGHRS, CDR2 YFSETQ. Unmatched junction bases numbered 7, after V lost 3 bases and J lost 5 bases. The CDR3 covers 15 residues. The CDR3 spells CASSSTGGTHNEQFF. Here the CDR3 DNA reads TGCGCCAGCAGCTCAACAGGGGGTACCCACAATGAGCAGTTCTTC.

This clonotype was seen at least ten times. The rearrangement uses TRBV7-9 and TRBJ1-1; D remains unclear. The CDR3 has 11 residues. The V gene's germline CDR1 is SEHNR and CDR2 FQNEAQ (reference sequence). Trimming removed 2 bases at V and 4 bases at J, with 2 bases between. CDR3 protein: CASSLTTEAFF. DNA of the CDR3: TGTGCCAGCAGCTTAACCACTGAAGCTTTCTTT.

This chain joins TRBV28 and TRBJ2-5; a possible D gene is TRBD2 (7 bases). Germline V CDR1 and CDR2: MDHEN, SYDVKM. With 3 bases removed from V and 2 bases from J, the gap between germline ends came to 16 bases. The CDR3 runs 16 residues. This chain's CDR3 is CASSFRDGGPQETQYF. In nucleotides, the CDR3 is TGTGCCAGCAGTTTCCGAGACGGGGGGCCGCAAGAGACCCAGTACTTC.

This clonotype showed up just a few times. The gene calls are TRBV12-3 or TRBV12-4 and TRBJ2-5; D is ambiguous. The CDR3 runs 14 residues. V shed 0 bases and J shed 1 base, with 6 bases lying between them. The CDR3 is CASSLALGQETQYF. The CDR3 region has the DNA TGTGCCAGCAGTTTAGCGCTAGGCCAAGAGACCCAGTACTTC.

The chain joins TRBV6-6 to TRBJ1-2, with D possibly TRBD1 on 5 matching bases. CDR3 length equals 14 residues. CDR1 is MNHNY, CDR2 SVGAGI, per germline (reference sequence). V dropped 0 bases and J dropped 8 bases, with 13 bases sitting between them. This CDR3 reads CASSYSVRAGGYTF. The CDR3 DNA follows: TGTGCCAGCAGTTACTCGGTCAGGGCTGGCGGCTACACCTTC.

This chain uses TRBV20-1 with TRBJ2-6, with 14 bases fitting TRBD2. Trimming at V came to 6 bases and at J to 1 base, leaving 5 bases not matched to a gene. The CDR3 consists of 17 residues. Germline values: CDR1 DFQATT, CDR2 SNEGSKA (reference sequence). Here the CDR3 reads CSARTSGGPSGANVLTF. CDR3 sequence (DNA): TGCAGTGCAAGGACTAGCGGGGGGCCTTCTGGGGCCAACGTCCTGACTTTC.

This sequence joins TRBV6-5 and TRBJ2-7; possibly TRBD1 for D (8 bases). This CDR3 is 14 amino acids long. The ends were cut back, 7 bases at V and 6 bases at J, with 19 bases in the middle. From germline, CDR1 is MNHEY and CDR2 SVGAGI. CDR3 loop: CASTRDRGGSEQYF. DNA of the CDR3: TGTGCCAGCACCCGCGACAGGGGAGGGTCCGAGCAGTACTTC.